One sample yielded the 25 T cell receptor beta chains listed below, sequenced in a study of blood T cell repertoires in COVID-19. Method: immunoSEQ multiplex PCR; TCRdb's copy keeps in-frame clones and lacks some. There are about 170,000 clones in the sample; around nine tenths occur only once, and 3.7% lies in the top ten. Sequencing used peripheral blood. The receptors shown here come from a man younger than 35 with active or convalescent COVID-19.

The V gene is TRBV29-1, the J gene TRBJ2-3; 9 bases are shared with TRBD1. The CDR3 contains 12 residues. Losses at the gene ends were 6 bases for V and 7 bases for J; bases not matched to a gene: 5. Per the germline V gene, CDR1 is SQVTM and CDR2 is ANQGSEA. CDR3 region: CSVDRGGNTQYF. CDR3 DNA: TGCAGCGTGGACAGGGGCGGGAATACGCAGTATTTT.

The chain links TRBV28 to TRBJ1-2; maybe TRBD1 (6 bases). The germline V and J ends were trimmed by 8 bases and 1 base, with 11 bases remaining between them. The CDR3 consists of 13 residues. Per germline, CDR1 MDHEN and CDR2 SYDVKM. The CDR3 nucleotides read TGTGCCAGCGGGGAGGGGGTTAACTATGGCTACACCTTC. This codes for CASGEGVNYGYTF.

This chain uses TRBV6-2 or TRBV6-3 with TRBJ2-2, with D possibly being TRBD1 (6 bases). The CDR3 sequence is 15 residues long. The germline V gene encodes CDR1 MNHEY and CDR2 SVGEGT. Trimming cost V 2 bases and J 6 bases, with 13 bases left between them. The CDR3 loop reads CASSYRQAVAGELFF. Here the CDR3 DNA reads TGTGCCAGCAGTTACCGACAGGCGGTCGCCGGGGAGCTGTTTTTT.

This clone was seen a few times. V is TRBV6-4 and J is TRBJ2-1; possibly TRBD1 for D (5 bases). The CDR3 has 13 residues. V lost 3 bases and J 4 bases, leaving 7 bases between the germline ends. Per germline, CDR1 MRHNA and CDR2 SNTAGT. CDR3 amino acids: CASSDSGYNEQFF. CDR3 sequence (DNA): TGTGCCAGCAGTGATTCAGGGTACAATGAGCAGTTCTTC.

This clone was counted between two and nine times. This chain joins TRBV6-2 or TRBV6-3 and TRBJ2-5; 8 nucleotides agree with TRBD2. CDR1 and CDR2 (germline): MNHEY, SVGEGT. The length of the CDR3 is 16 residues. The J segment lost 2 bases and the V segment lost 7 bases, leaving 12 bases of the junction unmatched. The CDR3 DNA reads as TGTGCCAGCACCCCAGCGGGAGCAGTGGGGCAAGAGACCCAGTACTTC. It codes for CASTPAGAVGQETQYF.

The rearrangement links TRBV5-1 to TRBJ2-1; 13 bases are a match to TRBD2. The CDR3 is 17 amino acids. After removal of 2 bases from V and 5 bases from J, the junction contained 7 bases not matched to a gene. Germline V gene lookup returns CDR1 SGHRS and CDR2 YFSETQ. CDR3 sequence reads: CASSLLAGGPWDNEQFF. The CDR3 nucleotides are TGCGCCAGCAGCTTACTAGCGGGGGGGCCTTGGGACAATGAGCAGTTCTTC.

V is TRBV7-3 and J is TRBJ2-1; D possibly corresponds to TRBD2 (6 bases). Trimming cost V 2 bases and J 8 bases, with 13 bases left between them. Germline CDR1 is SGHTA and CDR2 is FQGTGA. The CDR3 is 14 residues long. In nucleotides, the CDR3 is TGTGCCAGCAGCTTATATCCGGGAGAATATGAGCAGTTCTTC. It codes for CASSLYPGEYEQFF.

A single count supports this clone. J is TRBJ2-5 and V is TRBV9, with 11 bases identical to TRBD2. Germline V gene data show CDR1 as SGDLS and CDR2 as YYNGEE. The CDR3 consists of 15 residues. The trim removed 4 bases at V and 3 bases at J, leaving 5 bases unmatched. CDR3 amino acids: CASSPPGLAEETQYF. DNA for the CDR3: TGTGCCAGCAGCCCACCGGGACTAGCGGAAGAGACCCAGTACTTC.

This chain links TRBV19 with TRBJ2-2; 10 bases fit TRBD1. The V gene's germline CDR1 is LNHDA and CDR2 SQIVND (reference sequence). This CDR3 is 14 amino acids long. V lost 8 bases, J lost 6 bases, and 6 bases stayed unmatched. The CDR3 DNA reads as TGTGCCAGTTGGGACAGGGGTAGGGCCGGGGAGCTGTTTTTT. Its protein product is CASWDRGRAGELFF.

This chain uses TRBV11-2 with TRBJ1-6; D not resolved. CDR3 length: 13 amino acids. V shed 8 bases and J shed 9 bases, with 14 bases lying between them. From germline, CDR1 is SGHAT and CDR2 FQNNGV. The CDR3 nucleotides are TGTGCCAGCGGGAGTTCAGGAGTTTCACCCCTCCACTTT. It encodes CASGSSGVSPLHF.

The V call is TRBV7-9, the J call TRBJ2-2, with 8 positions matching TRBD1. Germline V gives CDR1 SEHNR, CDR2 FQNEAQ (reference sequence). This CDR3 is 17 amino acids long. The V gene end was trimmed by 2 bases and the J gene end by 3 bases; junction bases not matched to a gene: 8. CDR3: CASSLRPGQDYTGELFF. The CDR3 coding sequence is TGTGCCAGCAGCTTACGTCCGGGACAGGATTACACCGGGGAGCTGTTTTTT. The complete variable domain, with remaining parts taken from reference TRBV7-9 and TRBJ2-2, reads DTGVSQNPRHKITKRGQNVTFRCDPISEHNRLYWYRQTLGQGPEFLTYFQNEAQLEKSRLLSDRFSAERPKGSFSTLEIQRTEQGDSAMYLCASSLRPGQDYTGELFFGEGSRLTVL.

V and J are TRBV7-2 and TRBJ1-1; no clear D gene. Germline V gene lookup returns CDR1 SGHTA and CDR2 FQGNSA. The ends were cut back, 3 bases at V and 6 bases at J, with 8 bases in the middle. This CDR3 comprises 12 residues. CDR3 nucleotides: TGTGCCAGCAGCTTCTCGGCGGCTGAAGCTTTCTTT. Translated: CASSFSAAEAFF.

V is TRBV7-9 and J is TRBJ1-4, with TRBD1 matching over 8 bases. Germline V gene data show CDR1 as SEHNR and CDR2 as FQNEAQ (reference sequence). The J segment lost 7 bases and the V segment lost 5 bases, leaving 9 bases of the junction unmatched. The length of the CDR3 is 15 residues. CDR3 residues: CASSPSGGVSEKLFF. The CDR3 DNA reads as TGTGCCAGCAGCCCATCAGGGGGCGTCAGTGAAAAACTGTTTTTT.

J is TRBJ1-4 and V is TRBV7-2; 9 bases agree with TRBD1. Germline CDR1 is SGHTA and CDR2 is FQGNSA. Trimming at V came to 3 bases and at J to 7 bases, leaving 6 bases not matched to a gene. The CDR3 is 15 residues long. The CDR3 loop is CASSFSGTGFEKLFF. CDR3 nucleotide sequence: TGTGCCAGCAGCTTTTCCGGGACAGGGTTTGAAAAACTGTTTTTT.

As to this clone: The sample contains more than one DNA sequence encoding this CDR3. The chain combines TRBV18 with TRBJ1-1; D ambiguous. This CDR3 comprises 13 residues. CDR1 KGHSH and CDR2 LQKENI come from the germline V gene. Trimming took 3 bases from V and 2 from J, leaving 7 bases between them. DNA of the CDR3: TGTGCCAGCTCACCTATCAGTAACACTGAAGCTTTCTTT. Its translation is CASSPISNTEAFF.

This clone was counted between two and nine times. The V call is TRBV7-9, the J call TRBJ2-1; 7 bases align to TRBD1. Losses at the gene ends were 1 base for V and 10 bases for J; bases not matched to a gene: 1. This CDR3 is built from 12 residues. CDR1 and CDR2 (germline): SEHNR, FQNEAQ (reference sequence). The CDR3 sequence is CASSLGRGEQFF. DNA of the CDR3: TGTGCCAGCAGCTTAGGCAGGGGGGAGCAGTTCTTC.

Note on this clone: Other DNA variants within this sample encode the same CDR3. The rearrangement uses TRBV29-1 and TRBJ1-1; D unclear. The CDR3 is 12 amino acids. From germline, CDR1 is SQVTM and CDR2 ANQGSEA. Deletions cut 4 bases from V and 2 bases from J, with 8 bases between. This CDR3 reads CSVGPGNTEAFF. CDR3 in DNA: TGCAGCGTTGGTCCGGGTAACACTGAAGCTTTCTTT.

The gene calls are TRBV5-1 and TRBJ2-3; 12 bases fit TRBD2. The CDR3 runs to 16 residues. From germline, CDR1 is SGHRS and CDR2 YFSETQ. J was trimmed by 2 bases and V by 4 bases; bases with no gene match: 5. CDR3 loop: CASSPGLAGTTDTQYF. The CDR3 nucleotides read TGCGCCAGCAGCCCTGGACTAGCGGGGACCACAGATACGCAGTATTTT.

The CDR3, as DNA: TGTGCCAGCAGCGTAGTGTGGCTAGCGGGATACAATGAGCAGTTCTTC. Residues: CASSVVWLAGYNEQFF. V gene TRBV9 combines with J gene TRBJ2-1, with 9 bases identical to TRBD2. Germline loops: CDR1 SGDLS, CDR2 YYNGEE. V shed 0 bases and J 4 bases; nucleotides not matched to a gene: 5. The length of the CDR3 is 16 residues. The full variable domain, completed using reference TRBV9 and TRBJ2-1, is DSGVTQTPKHLITATGQRVTLRCSPRSGDLSVYWYQQSLDQGLQFLIQYYNGEERAKGNILERFSAQQFPDLHSELNLSSLELGDSALYFCASSVVWLAGYNEQFFGPGTRLTVL.

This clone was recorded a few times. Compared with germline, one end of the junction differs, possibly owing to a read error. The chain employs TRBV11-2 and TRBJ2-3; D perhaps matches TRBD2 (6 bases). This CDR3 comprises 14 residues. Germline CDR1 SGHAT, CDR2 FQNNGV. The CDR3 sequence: CASSLVGVGGERNF. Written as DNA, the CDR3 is TGTGCCAGCAGCTTAGTAGGAGTAGGCGGGGAAAGGAATTTT.

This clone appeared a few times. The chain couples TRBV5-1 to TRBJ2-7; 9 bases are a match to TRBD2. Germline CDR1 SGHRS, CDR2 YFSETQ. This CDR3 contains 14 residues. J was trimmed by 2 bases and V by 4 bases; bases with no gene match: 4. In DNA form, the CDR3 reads TGCGCCAGCAGCCCTAGCGGGAACACCTACGAGCAGTACTTC. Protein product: CASSPSGNTYEQYF.

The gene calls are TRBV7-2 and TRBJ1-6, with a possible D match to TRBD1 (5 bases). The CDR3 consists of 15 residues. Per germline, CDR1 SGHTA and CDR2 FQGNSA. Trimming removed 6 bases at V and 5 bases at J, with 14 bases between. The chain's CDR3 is CASRGGRGNNSPLHF. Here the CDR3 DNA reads TGTGCCAGCAGGGGGGGAAGAGGGAATAATTCACCCCTCCACTTT.

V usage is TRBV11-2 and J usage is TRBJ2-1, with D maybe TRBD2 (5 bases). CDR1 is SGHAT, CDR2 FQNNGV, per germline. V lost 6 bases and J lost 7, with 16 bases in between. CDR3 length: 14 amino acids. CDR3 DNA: TGTGCCAGCAGTTTCCGGGATAACCGGAATGAGCAGTTCTTC. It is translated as CASSFRDNRNEQFF.

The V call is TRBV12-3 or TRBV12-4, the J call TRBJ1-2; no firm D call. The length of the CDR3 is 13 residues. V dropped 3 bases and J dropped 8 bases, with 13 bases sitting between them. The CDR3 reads CASSFPTPGGYTF. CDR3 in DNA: TGTGCCAGCAGTTTCCCTACACCGGGAGGCTACACCTTC.

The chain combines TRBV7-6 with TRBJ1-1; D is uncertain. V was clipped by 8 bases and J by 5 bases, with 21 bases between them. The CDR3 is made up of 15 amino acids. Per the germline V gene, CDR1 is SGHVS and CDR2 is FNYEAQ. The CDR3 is CASSLRDTSGTEAFF. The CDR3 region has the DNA TGTGCCAGCTCCCTCCGGGATACAAGTGGGACTGAAGCTTTCTTT.